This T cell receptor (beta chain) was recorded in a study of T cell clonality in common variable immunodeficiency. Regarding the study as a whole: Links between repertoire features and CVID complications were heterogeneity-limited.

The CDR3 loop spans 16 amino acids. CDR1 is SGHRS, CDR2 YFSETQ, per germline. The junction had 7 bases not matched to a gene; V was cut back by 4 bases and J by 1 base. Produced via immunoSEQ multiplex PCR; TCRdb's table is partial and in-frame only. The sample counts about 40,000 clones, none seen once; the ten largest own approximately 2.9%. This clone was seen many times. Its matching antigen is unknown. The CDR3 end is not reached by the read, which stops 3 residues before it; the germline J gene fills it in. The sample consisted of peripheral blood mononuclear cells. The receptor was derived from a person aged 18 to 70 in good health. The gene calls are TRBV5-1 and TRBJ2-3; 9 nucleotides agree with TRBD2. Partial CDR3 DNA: TGCGCCAGCAGCCCAGGGACTAGCAGGCGCACAGATACG. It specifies CASSPGTSRRTDT. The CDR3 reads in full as CASSPGTSRRTDTQYF. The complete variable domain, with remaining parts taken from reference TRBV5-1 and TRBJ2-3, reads KAGVTQTPRYLIKTRGQQVTLSCSPISGHRSVSWYQQTPGQGLQFLFEYFSETQRNKGNFPGRFSGRQFSNSRSEMNVSTLELGDSALYLCASSPGTSRRTDTQYFGPGTRLTVL.